These 4 T cell receptor beta chains share one sample of origin, sequenced in a study of cytomegalovirus exposure and HLA in healthy donors. PCR involved 60 Vbeta and 13 Jbeta primers. Measured with immunoSEQ multiplex PCR; TCRdb has only the in-frame clones, and not every one. The table lists under 200,000 clones, 84% of them singletons, with about 2.4% in the top ten. The sample consisted of PBMCs. All receptors derive from a woman between 50 and 59 years old in good health and CMV-seropositive.

This clone turned up a few times. The V and J genes are TRBV2 and TRBJ2-1; TRBD1 aligns across 7 bases. CDR3 length: 15 amino acids. Germline CDR1 is SNHLY and CDR2 is FYNNEI. J was trimmed by 6 bases and V by 2 bases; bases with no gene match: 7. CDR3 sequence: CASSEQGVGFNEQFF. CDR3 nucleotides: TGTGCCAGCAGTGAACAGGGGGTGGGGTTCAATGAGCAGTTCTTC.

This chain joins TRBV4-1 and TRBJ2-2; 7 bases fit TRBD2. The germline V gene encodes CDR1 MGHRA and CDR2 YSYEKL. This CDR3 has 16 residues. The ends lost 4 bases at V and 1 base at J; junction bases unmatched: 6. CDR3 bases: TGCGCCAGCAGCCCGTGGGACTACAAGAACACCGGGGAGCTGTTTTTT. This translates into CASSPWDYKNTGELFF.

The chain uses TRBV21-1 and TRBJ2-7; no check of the table's D call, TRBD2, against the DNA was made. TRBV21-1 is annotated as a pseudogene. The CDR3 has 13 residues. CDR3 region: CASSKAHGYEQYF. The CDR3 nucleotides read TGTGCCAGCAGCAAAGCGCACGGTTACGAGCAGTACTTC.

The genes are TRBV29-1 and TRBJ1-2; TRBD1 aligns across 7 bases. CDR3 length: 13 residues. CDR1 is SQVTM, CDR2 ANQGSEA, per germline. V was clipped by 1 base and J by 4 bases; unmatched bases: 3. The CDR3 loop reads CSVEGDRVYGYTF. CDR3 nucleotide sequence: TGCAGCGTTGAAGGAGACAGGGTCTATGGCTACACCTTC.